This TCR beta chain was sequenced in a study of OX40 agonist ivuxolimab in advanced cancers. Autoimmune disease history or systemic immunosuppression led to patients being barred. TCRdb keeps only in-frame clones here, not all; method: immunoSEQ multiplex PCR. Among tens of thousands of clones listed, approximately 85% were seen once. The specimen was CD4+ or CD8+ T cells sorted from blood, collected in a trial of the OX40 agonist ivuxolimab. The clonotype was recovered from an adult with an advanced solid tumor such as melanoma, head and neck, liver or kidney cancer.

The CDR3 DNA reads TGTGCCAGCAGACGACTAGCGGTTGACACAGACGAGCAGTACTTC. This sequence encodes CASRRLAVDTDEQYF. The chain couples TRBV7-3 to TRBJ2-7; 9 bases are shared with TRBD2. V gave up 6 bases and J gave up 5 bases; unmatched junction bases: 11. The CDR3 length is 15 residues. The germline CDR1 and CDR2 sequences are SGHTA and FQGTGA. The full variable domain, rest sourced from reference TRBV7-3 and TRBJ2-7, is GAGVSQTPSNKVTEKGKYVELRCDPISGHTALYWYRQSLGQGPEFLIYFQGTGAADDSGLPNDRFFAVRPEGSVSTLKIQRTERGDSAVYLCASRRLAVDTDEQYFGPGTRLTVT.